This TCR beta chain was recorded in a study of T cells in narcolepsy. Assay: immunoSEQ multiplex PCR; the TCRdb copy retains only in-frame clones and omits some. This table holds over 25,000 clones, 81% found once. Germline trimming cut 3 bases from V and 5 bases from J; bases unmatched to any gene: 6. Per germline, CDR1 SNHLY and CDR2 FYNNEI. The CDR3 length is 14 residues. In its sample, this clone was seen a few times. Input material: memory (CD45RA-) CD4+ T cells from blood. The sequence was obtained from a human donor in good health. V gene TRBV2 combines with J gene TRBJ2-5; TRBD1 matches at 7 bases. CDR3 in amino acids: CASSERGRGETQYF. In nucleotides, the CDR3 is TGTGCCAGCAGTGAGAGGGGGCGCGGTGAGACCCAGTACTTC.